These T cell receptor beta chains were read from a single sample in a study of cytotoxic CD8 clonotypes in ibrutinib-treated CLL. Measured with immunoSEQ multiplex PCR; TCRdb has only the in-frame clones, and not every one. Of about 72,000 clones in the sample, approximately 80% are singletons; the top ten hold 7.7%. This sample comprised PBMCs, obtained at disease progression, from a patient treated with ibrutinib. These receptors were collected from a human donor with chronic lymphocytic leukemia. The CDR3 runs from the conserved cysteine through the conserved F or W. A D gene is named only where the DNA matches it firmly. Clone size appears in some rows only: once, few, many, or a class for an expanded clone.

D	V	size	J	CDR3	DNA
-	TRBV6-5	-	TRBJ2-1	CASRNNRLLYNEQFF	TGTGCCAGCAGGAACAACAGGCTTCTCTACAATGAGCAGTTCTTC
TRBD1	TRBV6-5	-	TRBJ1-2	CASSSRTGPVFYGYTF	TGTGCCAGCAGTTCCCGGACAGGGCCGGTTTTTTATGGCTACACCTTC
-	TRBV14	-	TRBJ2-7	CASSPGNSYEQYF	TGTGCCAGCAGTCCAGGGAACTCCTACGAGCAGTACTTC
-	TRBV7-8	-	TRBJ1-5	CASSLGAGDQPQHF	TGTGCCAGCAGCTTAGGGGCCGGGGATCAGCCCCAGCATTTT
-	TRBV10-2	-	TRBJ1-2	CASSPSGYGYTF	TGCGCCAGCAGCCCGTCTGGCTATGGCTACACCTTC
TRBD2	TRBV5-1	-	TRBJ2-3	CASSSGSSTDTQYF	TGCGCCAGCAGTAGCGGGAGTAGCACAGATACGCAGTATTTT
-	TRBV9	-	TRBJ1-2	CASSVGGLPYGYTF	TGTGCCAGCAGCGTAGGGGGGCTCCCCTATGGCTACACCTTC
-	TRBV11-3	-	TRBJ2-1	CASSGGTVHNEQFF	TGTGCCAGCAGCGGTGGGACTGTACACAATGAGCAGTTCTTC
-	TRBV18	-	TRBJ1-2	CASSPRAISGYTF	TGTGCCAGCTCACCACGTGCTATCTCCGGCTACACCTTC
-	TRBV10-2	-	TRBJ1-5	CASRVGVNQPQHF	TGCGCCAGCAGGGTCGGGGTGAATCAGCCCCAGCATTTT
-	TRBV10-1	-	TRBJ1-4	CASSESQQPEKLFF	TGCGCCAGCAGTGAGTCGCAACAGCCCGAAAAACTGTTTTTT
TRBD1	TRBV9	-	TRBJ2-4	CASSVGGRTGPQFQYF	TGTGCCAGCAGCGTAGGAGGGAGGACAGGGCCACAATTTCAGTACTTC
TRBD1	TRBV19	few	TRBJ1-2	CASSIGTGRSYGYTF	TGTGCCAGTAGTATTGGGACAGGGCGAAGCTATGGCTACACCTTC
TRBD1	TRBV4-1	-	TRBJ1-1	CASSQERWGQGSTEAFF	TGCGCCAGCAGCCAAGAGAGGTGGGGACAGGGGTCCACTGAAGCTTTCTTT
-	TRBV15	-	TRBJ1-1	CATSSGFEAVAFF	TGTGCCACCAGCAGTGGTTTCGAGGCTGTGGCTTTCTTT
TRBD1	TRBV4-1	once	TRBJ1-3	CASSQGGTAIQDTIYF	TGCGCCAGCAGCCAAGGGGGGACAGCCATTCAGGACACCATATATTTT
-	TRBV7-3	-	TRBJ1-5	CASSPDGTSNQPQHF	TGTGCCAGCAGCCCGGACGGCACTAGCAATCAGCCCCAGCATTTT
-	TRBV27	-	TRBJ1-2	CASSSAGTPPYGYTF	TGTGCCAGCAGTTCCGCCGGGACACCCCCTTATGGCTACACCTTC
-	TRBV5-1	-	TRBJ2-6	CASSLGATMEANVLTF	TGCGCCAGCAGCTTGGGGGCCACTATGGAGGCCAACGTCCTGACTTTC
TRBD2	TRBV15	-	TRBJ2-7	CATRVLAGEAYEQYF	TGTGCCACCAGAGTCCTAGCGGGAGAGGCCTACGAGCAGTACTTC
TRBD1	TRBV2	-	TRBJ1-1	CASGFVLGQGATEAFF	TGTGCCAGCGGGTTTGTCCTCGGACAGGGGGCCACTGAAGCTTTCTTT
TRBD1	TRBV28	-	TRBJ2-2	CASSTGTENTGELFF	TGTGCCAGCAGCACCGGGACAGAGAACACCGGGGAGCTGTTTTTT
-	TRBV6-1	-	TRBJ1-2	CASTTLGHYGYTF	TGTGCCAGCACTACTCTCGGTCACTATGGCTACACCTTC
TRBD1	TRBV27	-	TRBJ1-1	CASRTGTANTEAFF	TGTGCCAGCAGGACCGGGACAGCGAACACTGAAGCTTTCTTT
TRBD2	TRBV5-1	-	TRBJ2-3	CASRYLAESTDTQYF	TGCGCCAGCAGATATCTAGCGGAGAGCACAGATACGCAGTATTTT
-	TRBV7-8	few	TRBJ1-2	CASSFSRVNYGYTF	TGTGCCAGCAGCTTCTCCAGGGTTAACTATGGCTACACCTTC
-	TRBV18	few	TRBJ2-7	CASSPSIEQYF	TGTGCCAGCTCACCATCCATCGAGCAGTACTTC
-	TRBV19	-	TRBJ1-2	CASNPGLSAYGYTF	TGTGCCAGTAACCCGGGTCTCTCCGCCTATGGCTACACCTTC
-	TRBV28	large	TRBJ1-5	CASSLPGGLKPQHF	TGTGCCAGCAGTTTACCCGGGGGCCTAAAGCCCCAGCATTTT
-	TRBV5-4	-	TRBJ2-1	CASSLRGTYNEQFF	TGTGCCAGCAGCTTGCGCGGGACGTACAATGAGCAGTTCTTC
-	TRBV5-5	-	TRBJ1-2	CASSLAPGPSYGYTF	TGTGCCAGCAGCTTGGCCCCAGGGCCTTCCTATGGCTACACCTTC
-	TRBV5-5	few	TRBJ2-2	CASSSLVGVNGGELFF	TGTGCCAGCAGCTCCCTCGTCGGGGTGAACGGCGGGGAGCTGTTTTTT
TRBD1	TRBV4-1	-	TRBJ1-2	CASSHRQGSGDYGYTF	TGCGCCAGCAGCCACAGACAGGGGAGCGGCGACTATGGCTACACCTTC
-	TRBV2	-	TRBJ2-5	CASSLMGPRNGETQYF	TGTGCCAGCAGTTTAATGGGACCGCGCAACGGAGAGACCCAGTACTTC
TRBD1	TRBV19	-	TRBJ2-4	CASSNLQGVAKNIQYF	TGTGCCAGTAGTAACCTCCAGGGGGTGGCCAAAAACATTCAGTACTTC
TRBD1	TRBV5-1	-	TRBJ2-5	CASSLVRTGEETQYF	TGCGCCAGCAGCTTGGTTAGGACAGGCGAGGAGACCCAGTACTTC
-	TRBV27	few	TRBJ2-7	CASSFLSLGYEQYF	TGTGCCAGCAGTTTCCTGAGTCTCGGGTACGAGCAGTACTTC
TRBD2	TRBV10-3	-	TRBJ2-5	CAISELAGEETQYF	TGTGCCATCAGTGAGCTAGCGGGAGAGGAGACCCAGTACTTC
TRBD1	TRBV18	-	TRBJ1-1	CASSPRTGANMNTEAFF	TGTGCCAGCTCACCCCGGACAGGGGCAAACATGAACACTGAAGCTTTCTTT
-	TRBV7-2	-	TRBJ2-7	CASRRGLAYEQYF	TGTGCCAGCAGGAGAGGGTTAGCGTACGAGCAGTACTTC